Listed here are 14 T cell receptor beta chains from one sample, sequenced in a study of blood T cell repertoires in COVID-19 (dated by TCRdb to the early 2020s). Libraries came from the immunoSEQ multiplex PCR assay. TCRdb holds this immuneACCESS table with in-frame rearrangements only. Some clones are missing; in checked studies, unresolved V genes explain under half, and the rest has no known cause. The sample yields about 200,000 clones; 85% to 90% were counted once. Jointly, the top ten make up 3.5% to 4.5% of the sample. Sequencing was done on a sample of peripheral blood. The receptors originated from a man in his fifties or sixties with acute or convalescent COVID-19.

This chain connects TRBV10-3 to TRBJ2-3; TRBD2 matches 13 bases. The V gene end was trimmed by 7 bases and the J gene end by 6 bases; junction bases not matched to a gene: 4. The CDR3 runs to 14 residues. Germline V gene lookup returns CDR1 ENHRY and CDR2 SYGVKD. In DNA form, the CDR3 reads TGTGCCATCAAAGGACTAGCGGGGGCGGATACGCAGTATTTT. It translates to CAIKGLAGADTQYF.

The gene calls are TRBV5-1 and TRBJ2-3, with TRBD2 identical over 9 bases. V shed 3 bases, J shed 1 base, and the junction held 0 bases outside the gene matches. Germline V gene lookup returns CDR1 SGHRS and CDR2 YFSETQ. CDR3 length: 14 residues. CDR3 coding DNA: TGCGCCAGCAGCTCTAGCGGGGGCACAGATACGCAGTATTTT. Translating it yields CASSSSGGTDTQYF.

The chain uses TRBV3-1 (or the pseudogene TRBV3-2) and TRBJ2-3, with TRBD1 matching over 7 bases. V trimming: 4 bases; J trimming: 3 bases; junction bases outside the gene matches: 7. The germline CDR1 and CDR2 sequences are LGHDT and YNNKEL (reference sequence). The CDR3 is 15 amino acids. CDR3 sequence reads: CASSLRQGRTDTQYF. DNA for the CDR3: TGTGCCAGCAGCCTTAGACAGGGCCGGACAGATACGCAGTATTTT.

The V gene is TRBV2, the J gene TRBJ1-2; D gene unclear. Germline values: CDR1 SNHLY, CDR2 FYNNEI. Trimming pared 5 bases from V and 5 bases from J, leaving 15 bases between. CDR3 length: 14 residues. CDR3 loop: CASSFAQEAYGYTF. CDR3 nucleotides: TGTGCCAGCAGTTTCGCCCAAGAGGCGTATGGCTACACCTTC.

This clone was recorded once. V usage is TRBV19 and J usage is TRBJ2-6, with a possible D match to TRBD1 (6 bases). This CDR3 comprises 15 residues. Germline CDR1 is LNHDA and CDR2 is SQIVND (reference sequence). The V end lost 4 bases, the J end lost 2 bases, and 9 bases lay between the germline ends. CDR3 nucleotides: TGTGCCAGTAGTACCGGACAGCCTGGGGCCAACGTCCTGACTTTC. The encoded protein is CASSTGQPGANVLTF.

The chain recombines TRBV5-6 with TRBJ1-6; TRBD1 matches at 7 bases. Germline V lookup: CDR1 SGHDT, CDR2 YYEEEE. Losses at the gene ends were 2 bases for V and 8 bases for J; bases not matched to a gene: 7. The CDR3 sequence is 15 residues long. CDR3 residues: CASSLPQGRHSPLHF. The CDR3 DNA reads TGTGCCAGCAGCTTACCACAGGGGCGTCATTCACCCCTCCACTTT.

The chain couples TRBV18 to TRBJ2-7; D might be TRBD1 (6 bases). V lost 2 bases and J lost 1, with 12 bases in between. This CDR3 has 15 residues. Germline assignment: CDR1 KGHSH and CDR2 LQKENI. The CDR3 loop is CASSPRTDVSYEQYF. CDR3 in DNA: TGTGCCAGCTCACCAAGGACAGATGTTTCCTACGAGCAGTACTTC. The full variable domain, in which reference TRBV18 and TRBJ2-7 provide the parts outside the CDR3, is NAGVMQNPRHLVRRRGQEARLRCSPMKGHSHVYWYRQLPEEGLKFMVYLQKENIIDESGMPKERFSAEFPKEGPSILRIQQVVRGDSAAYFCASSPRTDVSYEQYFGPGTRLTVT.

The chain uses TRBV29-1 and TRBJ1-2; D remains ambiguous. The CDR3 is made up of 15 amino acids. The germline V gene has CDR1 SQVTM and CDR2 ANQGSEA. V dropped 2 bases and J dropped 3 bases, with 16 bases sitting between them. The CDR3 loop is CSVEKGAGSDYGYTF. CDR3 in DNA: TGCAGCGTTGAAAAAGGTGCGGGATCGGACTATGGCTACACCTTC.

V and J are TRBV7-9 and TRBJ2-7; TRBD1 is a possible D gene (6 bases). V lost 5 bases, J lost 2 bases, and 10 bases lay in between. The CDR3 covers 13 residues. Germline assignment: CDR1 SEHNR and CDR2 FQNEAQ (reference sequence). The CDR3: CASSPGVAYEQYF. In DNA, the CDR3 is TGTGCCAGCAGCCCAGGGGTGGCCTACGAGCAGTACTTC.

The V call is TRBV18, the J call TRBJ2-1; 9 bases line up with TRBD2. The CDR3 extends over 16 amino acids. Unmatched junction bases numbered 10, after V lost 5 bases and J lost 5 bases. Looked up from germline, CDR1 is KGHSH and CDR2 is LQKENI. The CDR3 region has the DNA TGTGCCAGCTCAGCACTGGGACTAGCAGTAGACAATGAGCAGTTCTTC. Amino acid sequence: CASSALGLAVDNEQFF.

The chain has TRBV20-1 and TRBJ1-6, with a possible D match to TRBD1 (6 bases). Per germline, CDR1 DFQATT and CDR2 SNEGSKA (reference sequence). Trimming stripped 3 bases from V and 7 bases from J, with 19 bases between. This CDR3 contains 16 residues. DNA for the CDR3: TGCAGTGCTAGTTCCACGACGGGGGGGGCGAATTCACCCCTCCACTTT. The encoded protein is CSASSTTGGANSPLHF.

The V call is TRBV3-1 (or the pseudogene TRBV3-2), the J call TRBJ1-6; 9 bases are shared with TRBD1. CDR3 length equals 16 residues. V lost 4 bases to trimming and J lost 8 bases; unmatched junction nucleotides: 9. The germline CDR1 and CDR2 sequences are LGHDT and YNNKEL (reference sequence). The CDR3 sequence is CASSPSDRGIYSPLHF. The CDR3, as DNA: TGTGCCAGCAGCCCGTCTGACAGGGGGATTTATTCACCCCTCCACTTT.

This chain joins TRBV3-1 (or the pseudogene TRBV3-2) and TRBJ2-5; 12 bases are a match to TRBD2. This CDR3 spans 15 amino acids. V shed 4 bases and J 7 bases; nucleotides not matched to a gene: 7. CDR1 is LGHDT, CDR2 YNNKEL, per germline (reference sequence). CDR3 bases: TGTGCCAGCAGCCCGGCTAGCGGGGGGGGATTGACCCAGTACTTC. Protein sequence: CASSPASGGGLTQYF.

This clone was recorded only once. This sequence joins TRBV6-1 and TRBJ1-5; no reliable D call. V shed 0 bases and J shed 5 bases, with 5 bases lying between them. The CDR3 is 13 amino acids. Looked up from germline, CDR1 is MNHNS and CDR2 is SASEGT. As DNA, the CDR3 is TGTGCCAGCAGTGAAGCTCAATATCAGCCCCAGCATTTT. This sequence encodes CASSEAQYQPQHF.